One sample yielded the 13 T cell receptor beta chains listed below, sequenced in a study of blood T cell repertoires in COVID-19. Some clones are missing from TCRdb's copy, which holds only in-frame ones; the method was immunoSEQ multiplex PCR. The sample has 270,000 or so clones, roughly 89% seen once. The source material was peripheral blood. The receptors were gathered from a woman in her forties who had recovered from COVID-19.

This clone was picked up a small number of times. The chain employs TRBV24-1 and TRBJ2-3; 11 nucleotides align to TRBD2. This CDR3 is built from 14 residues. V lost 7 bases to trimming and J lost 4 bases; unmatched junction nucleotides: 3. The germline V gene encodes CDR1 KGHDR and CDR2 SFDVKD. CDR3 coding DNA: TGTGCCACCAGCACTAGCGGGAGCCCAGATACGCAGTATTTT. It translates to CATSTSGSPDTQYF.

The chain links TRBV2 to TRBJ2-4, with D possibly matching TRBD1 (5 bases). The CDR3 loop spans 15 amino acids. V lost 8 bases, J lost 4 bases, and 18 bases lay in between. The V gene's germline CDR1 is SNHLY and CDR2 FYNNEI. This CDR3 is CASWGPAVTKNIQYF. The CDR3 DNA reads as TGTGCCAGCTGGGGCCCCGCGGTTACAAAAAACATTCAGTACTTC.

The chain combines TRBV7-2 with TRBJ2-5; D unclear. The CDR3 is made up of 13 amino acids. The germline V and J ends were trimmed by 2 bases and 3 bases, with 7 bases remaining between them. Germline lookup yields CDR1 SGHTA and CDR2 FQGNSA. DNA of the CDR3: TGTGCCAGCAGCTTATCCCGGGAAGAGACCCAGTACTTC. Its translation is CASSLSREETQYF. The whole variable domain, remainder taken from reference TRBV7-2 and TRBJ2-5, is GAGVSQSPSNKVTEKGKDVELRCDPISGHTALYWYRQSLGQGLEFLIYFQGNSAPDKSGLPSDRFSAERTGGSVSTLTIQRTQQEDSAVYLCASSLSREETQYFGPGTRLLVL.

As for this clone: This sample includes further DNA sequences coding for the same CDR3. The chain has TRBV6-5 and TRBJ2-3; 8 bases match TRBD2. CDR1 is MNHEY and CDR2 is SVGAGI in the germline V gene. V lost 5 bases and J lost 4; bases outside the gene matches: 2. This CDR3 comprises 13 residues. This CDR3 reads CASSPGGPDTQYF. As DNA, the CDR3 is TGTGCCAGCAGTCCGGGGGGGCCAGATACGCAGTATTTT.

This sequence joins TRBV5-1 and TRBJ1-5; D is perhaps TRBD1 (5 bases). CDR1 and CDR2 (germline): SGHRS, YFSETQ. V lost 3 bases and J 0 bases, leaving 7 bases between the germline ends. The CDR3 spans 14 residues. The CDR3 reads CASSSTVSNQPQHF. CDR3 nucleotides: TGCGCCAGCAGCTCGACAGTTAGCAATCAGCCCCAGCATTTT.

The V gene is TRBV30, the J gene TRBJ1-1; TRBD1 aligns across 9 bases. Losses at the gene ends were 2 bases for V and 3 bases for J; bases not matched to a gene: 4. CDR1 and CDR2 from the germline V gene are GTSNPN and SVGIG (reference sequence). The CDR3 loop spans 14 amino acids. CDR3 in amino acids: CAWSTTGGDTEAFF. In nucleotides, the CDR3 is TGTGCCTGGAGTACGACAGGGGGGGACACTGAAGCTTTCTTT. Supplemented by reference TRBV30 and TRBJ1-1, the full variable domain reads SQTIHQWPATLVQPVGSPLSLECTVEGTSNPNLYWYRQAAGRGLQLLFYSVGIGQISSEVPQNLSASRPQDRQFILSSKKLLLSDSGFYLCAWSTTGGDTEAFFGQGTRLTVV.

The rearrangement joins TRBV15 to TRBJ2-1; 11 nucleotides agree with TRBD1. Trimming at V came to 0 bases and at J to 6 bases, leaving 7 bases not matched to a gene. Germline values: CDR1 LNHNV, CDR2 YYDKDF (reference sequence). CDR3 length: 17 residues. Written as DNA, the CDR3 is TGTGCCACCAGCAGAGATGGTATGGGGACAGGGGGCAATGAGCAGTTCTTC. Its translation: CATSRDGMGTGGNEQFF.

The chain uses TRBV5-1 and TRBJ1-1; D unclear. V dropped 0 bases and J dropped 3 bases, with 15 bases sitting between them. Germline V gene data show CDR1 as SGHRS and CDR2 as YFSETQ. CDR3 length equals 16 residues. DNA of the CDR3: TGCGCCAGCAGCTTGGGGCCAGGCAGTAGCGACACTGAAGCTTTCTTT. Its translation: CASSLGPGSSDTEAFF.

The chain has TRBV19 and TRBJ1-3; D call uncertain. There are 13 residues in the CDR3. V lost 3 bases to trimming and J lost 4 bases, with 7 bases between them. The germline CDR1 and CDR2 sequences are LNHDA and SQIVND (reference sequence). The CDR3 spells CASSIGQGNTIYF. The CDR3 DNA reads TGTGCCAGTAGTATTGGGCAGGGAAACACCATATATTTT. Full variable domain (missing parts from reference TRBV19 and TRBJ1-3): DGGITQSPKYLFRKEGQNVTLSCEQNLNHDAMYWYRQDPGQGLRLIYYSQIVNDFQKGDIAEGYSVSREKKESFPLTVTSAQKNPTAFYLCASSIGQGNTIYFGEGSWLTVV.

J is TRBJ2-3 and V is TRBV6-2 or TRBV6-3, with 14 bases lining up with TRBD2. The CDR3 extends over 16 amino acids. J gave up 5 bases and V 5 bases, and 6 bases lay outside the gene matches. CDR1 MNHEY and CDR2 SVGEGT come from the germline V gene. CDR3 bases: TGTGCCAGCAGTCCGACTAGCGGGAGGGAGGGAGATACGCAGTATTTT. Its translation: CASSPTSGREGDTQYF.

The CDR3 coding sequence is TGCGCCAGCAGCTCCGAGGGGGTAAGGGAGCAGTACTTC. This encodes CASSSEGVREQYF. The V gene is TRBV4-1, the J gene TRBJ2-7, with a tentative D call TRBD1 (6 bases). The CDR3 loop spans 13 amino acids. V was pared by 5 bases and J by 7 bases, with 15 bases between. CDR1 MGHRA and CDR2 YSYEKL come from the germline V gene.

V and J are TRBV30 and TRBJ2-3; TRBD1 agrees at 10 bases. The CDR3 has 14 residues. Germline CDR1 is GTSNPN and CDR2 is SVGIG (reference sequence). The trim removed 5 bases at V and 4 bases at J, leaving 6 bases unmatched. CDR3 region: CAWAGTGDSDTQYF. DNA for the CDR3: TGTGCCTGGGCCGGGACAGGGGACTCAGATACGCAGTATTTT.

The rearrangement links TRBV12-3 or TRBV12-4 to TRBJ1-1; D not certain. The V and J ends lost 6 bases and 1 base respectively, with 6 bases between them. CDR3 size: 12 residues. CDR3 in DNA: TGTGCCAGCAGCCCAGGGAACACTGAAGCTTTCTTT. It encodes CASSPGNTEAFF.